This TCR beta chain was profiled in a study of shared clonotypes between healthy human individuals. The V gene's germline CDR1 is SNHLY and CDR2 FYNNEI. With 6 bases clipped from V and 0 bases from J, the junction kept 4 bases outside the gene matches. The CDR3 extends over 15 amino acids. In its sample, this clone was seen a few times. TCRdb's copy holds only in-frame clones and misses some; the assay was immunoSEQ multiplex PCR. The sample yields roughly 1 million clones, about three quarters seen once. V usage is TRBV2 and J usage is TRBJ1-5; 8 bases are a match to TRBD1. Sequences were obtained from memory CD4+ T cells sorted from blood. As for subset: CD45RA-negative fraction. This clonotype was obtained from a man aged 18 to 29 in good health. The CDR3 here is CASRSGTGSNQPQHF. The CDR3 region has the DNA TGTGCCAGCAGATCCGGGACAGGTAGCAATCAGCCCCAGCATTTT.